This T cell receptor (beta chain) was recovered during a study of blood T cell repertoires in COVID-19. The V end lost 0 bases, the J end lost 3 bases, and 7 bases lay between the germline ends. The CDR3 extends over 14 amino acids. The germline gives CDR1 SGHRS, CDR2 YFSETQ. The assay was immunoSEQ multiplex PCR, and TCRdb's table has in-frame clones only and misses some. This sample has over 50,000 clones; just under 85% occur once, and the top ten carry approximately 5%. The chain uses TRBV5-1 and TRBJ2-1; no definite D call. Material for sequencing was peripheral blood. The clonotype comes from a man in his 70s with acute or convalescent COVID-19. CDR3 sequence: CASSLELNYNEQFF. The CDR3 DNA sequence: TGCGCCAGCAGCTTGGAGCTTAACTACAATGAGCAGTTCTTC.